These 25 T cell receptor beta chains originate from one sample sequenced in a study of shared clonotypes between healthy human individuals (dated by TCRdb to about 2020). Library method: the immunoSEQ multiplex PCR assay. In TCRdb, the immuneACCESS table is reduced to in-frame sequences with V and J assigned. These tables do not hold every clone; where another copy was compared, an unresolved V gene accounts for under half, and the others remain unexplained. The sample profile shows some 1 million clones; roughly 70% of them were found once. The top ten constitute 1.5% of the sample. Sequencing input: memory CD4+ T cells sorted from blood. Sample cell subset or site, as interpreted from the label and publication: CD45RA-negative fraction. All receptors come from a man aged 18 to 30 in good health.

V and J are TRBV10-3 and TRBJ1-3; D gene ambiguous. The length of the CDR3 is 14 residues. The V gene's germline CDR1 is ENHRY and CDR2 SYGVKD. Deletions cut 2 bases from V and 2 bases from J, with 7 bases between. The CDR3 region is CAISEPQAGNTIYF. The CDR3 DNA is TGTGCCATCAGTGAGCCTCAGGCTGGAAACACCATATATTTT.

This rearrangement joins TRBV7-3 to TRBJ2-5; D assignment may be TRBD1 or TRBD2 (5 bases each). CDR1 and CDR2 (germline): SGHTA, FQGTGA. This CDR3 is 13 amino acids long. With 1 base removed from V and 4 bases from J, the gap between germline ends came to 7 bases. CDR3 residues: CASSLRGLETQYF. As DNA, the CDR3 is TGTGCCAGCAGCTTAAGGGGGTTAGAGACCCAGTACTTC.

This chain uses TRBV5-6 with TRBJ2-4; D possibly corresponds to TRBD1 (5 bases). V shed 3 bases and J shed 0 bases, with 7 bases lying between them. CDR3 size: 14 residues. Germline V gene data show CDR1 as SGHDT and CDR2 as YYEEEE. The CDR3 sequence is CASSWQGAKNIQYF. The CDR3 coding sequence is TGTGCCAGCAGCTGGCAGGGAGCCAAAAACATTCAGTACTTC.

The chain couples TRBV6-1 to TRBJ1-1; D is undetermined. Germline V gene lookup returns CDR1 MNHNS and CDR2 SASEGT. The length of the CDR3 is 13 residues. Trimming shortened V by 4 bases and J by 7 bases, and 13 bases separated the two germline ends. CDR3: CASSVQSGIEAFF. Written as DNA, the CDR3 is TGTGCCAGCAGTGTACAGTCCGGAATTGAAGCTTTCTTT.

The gene calls are TRBV5-5 and TRBJ2-7; TRBD1 is a possible D gene (6 bases). Looked up from germline, CDR1 is SGHKS and CDR2 is YYEKEE (reference sequence). The length of the CDR3 is 14 residues. The ends were cut back, 4 bases at V and 0 bases at J, with 11 bases in the middle. CDR3 coding DNA: TGTGCCAGCAGCCGCGTGGACAGCTCCTACGAGCAGTACTTC. This codes for CASSRVDSSYEQYF.

This clone was detected a few times. CDR3 amino acids: CASSSEAGTGGHYGYTF. Written as DNA, the CDR3 is TGTGCCAGCAGTTCGGAAGCCGGGACAGGGGGCCACTATGGCTACACCTTC. V gene TRBV28 combines with J gene TRBJ1-2; 12 bases are a match to TRBD1. CDR1 is MDHEN, CDR2 SYDVKM, per germline. V shed 4 bases, J shed 3 bases, and the junction held 9 bases outside the gene matches. This CDR3 is 17 amino acids long.

This clone was observed a handful of times. The J gene is TRBJ1-2, the V gene TRBV6-1; D ambiguous. The length of the CDR3 is 14 residues. Deletions cut 5 bases from V and 0 bases from J, with 10 bases between. CDR1 and CDR2 from the germline V gene are MNHNS and SASEGT. This CDR3 is CASSRTAANYGYTF. DNA for the CDR3: TGTGCCAGCAGTCGGACGGCCGCTAACTATGGCTACACCTTC.

The V and J genes are TRBV7-9 and TRBJ2-4; D is possibly TRBD1 (6 bases). Trimming cost V 1 base and J 5 bases, with 6 bases left between them. Germline V gives CDR1 SEHNR, CDR2 FQNEAQ (reference sequence). The length of the CDR3 is 13 residues. CDR3 sequence reads: CASSLGTENIQYF. DNA for the CDR3: TGTGCCAGCAGCTTAGGGACAGAAAACATTCAGTACTTC.

This rearrangement joins TRBV28 to TRBJ2-7; unclear D gene. The V end lost 6 bases, the J end lost 0 bases, and 15 bases lay between the germline ends. There are 15 residues in the CDR3. CDR1 is MDHEN and CDR2 is SYDVKM in the germline V gene. For the CDR3, the DNA is TGTGCCAGCAGCGTGGTTCGGGCGAACTCCTACGAGCAGTACTTC. The encoded protein is CASSVVRANSYEQYF.

The chain is built from TRBV6-6 and TRBJ1-2; 9 nucleotides line up with TRBD1. Unmatched junction bases numbered 0, after V lost 2 bases and J lost 8 bases. This CDR3 is 12 amino acids long. From germline, CDR1 is MNHNY and CDR2 SVGAGI (reference sequence). This CDR3 is CASSYTGGGYTF. As DNA, the CDR3 is TGTGCCAGCAGTTACACAGGGGGCGGCTACACCTTC.

This sequence joins TRBV5-6 and TRBJ2-5, with a tentative D call TRBD1 (5 bases). V was shortened by 4 bases and J by 4 bases, with 17 bases between the two germline ends. This CDR3 is built from 15 residues. CDR1 and CDR2 (germline): SGHDT, YYEEEE. CDR3 loop: CASSPRQGKGETQYF. CDR3 DNA: TGTGCCAGCAGCCCCCGGCAGGGAAAAGGAGAGACCCAGTACTTC. The variable domain in full, completed from reference TRBV5-6 and TRBJ2-5, reads DAGVTQSPTHLIKTRGQQVTLRCSPKSGHDTVSWYQQALGQGPQFIFQYYEEEERQRGNFPDRFSGHQFPNYSSELNVNALLLGDSALYLCASSPRQGKGETQYFGPGTRLLVL.

The V and J genes are TRBV4-1 and TRBJ1-1, with 8 bases that match TRBD1. CDR1 and CDR2 from the germline V gene are MGHRA and YSYEKL. This CDR3 contains 17 residues. Trimming cost V 1 base and J 7 bases; bases outside gene matches: 14. The CDR3 reads CASSQGGGGQARGEAFF. The CDR3 region has the DNA TGCGCCAGCAGCCAAGGAGGGGGGGGACAGGCCCGCGGTGAAGCTTTCTTT.

This clone was seen a handful of times. The chain links TRBV14 to TRBJ1-2, with D perhaps TRBD1 (6 bases). The germline V and J ends were trimmed by 0 bases and 5 bases, with 10 bases remaining between them. The CDR3 is 14 amino acids. The germline gives CDR1 SGHDN, CDR2 FVKESK. The DNA of the CDR3 is TGTGCCAGCAGCCAAGATAGGGGGGAGTATGGCTACACCTTC. Translation: CASSQDRGEYGYTF.

The chain joins TRBV4-1 to TRBJ2-1; D is possibly TRBD2 (6 bases). CDR1 is MGHRA, CDR2 YSYEKL, per germline. The CDR3 has 15 amino acids. Trimming took 2 bases from V and 6 from J, leaving 14 bases between them. The CDR3 loop reads CASSQMTSGLNEQFF. The CDR3 nucleotides read TGCGCCAGCAGCCAAATGACTAGTGGACTCAATGAGCAGTTCTTC.

The genes are TRBV7-2 and TRBJ2-3, with a tentative D call TRBD2 (5 bases). The CDR3 runs 16 residues. The germline gives CDR1 SGHTA, CDR2 FQGNSA. Deletions cut 3 bases from V and 5 bases from J, with 18 bases between. CDR3 DNA: TGTGCCAGCAGCTTGGTCTTTCCTAGCTACGAAGATACGCAGTATTTT. Translating it yields CASSLVFPSYEDTQYF.

The chain couples TRBV19 to TRBJ1-5; no clear D. The V gene lost 5 bases and the J gene lost 1 base, with 12 bases spanning the gap. The germline gives CDR1 LNHDA, CDR2 SQIVND (reference sequence). This CDR3 comprises 15 residues. The CDR3 nucleotides read TGTGCCAGTAGTGGAAGTTGGAGAAGCAATCAGCCCCAGCATTTT. It yields the protein CASSGSWRSNQPQHF.

The V and J genes are TRBV2 and TRBJ2-3, with 7 bases matching TRBD2. Germline V gene lookup returns CDR1 SNHLY and CDR2 FYNNEI. The CDR3 is made up of 13 amino acids. V shed 4 bases and J 8 bases; nucleotides not matched to a gene: 6. The CDR3 coding sequence is TGTGCCAGCAGTGGGGAGGGATCGGCTACGCAGTATTTT. As protein: CASSGEGSATQYF. Together with reference TRBV2 and TRBJ2-3, the CDR3 gives the full variable domain: EPEVTQTPSHQVTQMGQEVILRCVPISNHLYFYWYRQILGQKVEFLVSFYNNEISEKSEIFDDQFSVERPDGSNFTLKIRSTKLEDSAMYFCASSGEGSATQYFGPGTRLTVL.

The chain combines TRBV5-4 with TRBJ2-5, with 7 bases identical to TRBD2. This CDR3 is 15 amino acids long. Germline V gene data show CDR1 as SGHNT and CDR2 as YYREEE (reference sequence). V dropped 4 bases and J dropped 3; count of bases not matched to a gene: 9. CDR3 in amino acids: CASSGTGTNEETQYF. CDR3 nucleotides: TGTGCCAGCAGCGGTACCGGGACTAATGAAGAGACCCAGTACTTC.

This clone came up many times. This chain links TRBV7-9 with TRBJ2-2; the D is unclear. V was trimmed by 10 bases and J by 0 bases, leaving 15 bases between them. The germline V gene encodes CDR1 SEHNR and CDR2 FQNEAQ (reference sequence). The CDR3 sequence is 15 residues long. CDR3 bases: TGTGCCAACTCAGAACGCAGAGCGAACACCGGGGAGCTGTTTTTT. Translated: CANSERRANTGELFF.

The chain joins TRBV7-2 to TRBJ2-7, with D possibly matching TRBD2 (5 bases). CDR1 is SGHTA and CDR2 is FQGNSA in the germline V gene. Trimming pared 1 base from V and 3 bases from J, leaving 7 bases between. The CDR3 contains 13 residues. The CDR3 nucleotides read TGTGCCAGCAGCTTAGTCGGGGTCTACGAGCAGTACTTC. This sequence encodes CASSLVGVYEQYF.

In this sample, this clone turned up a few times. Written as DNA, the CDR3 is TGTGCCAGCAGCCAGACAGGGTTCAATGAGCAGTTCTTC. Its translation: CASSQTGFNEQFF. This chain uses TRBV6-6 with TRBJ2-1; 7 bases are a match to TRBD1. The CDR3 is 13 residues long. Germline values: CDR1 MNHNY, CDR2 SVGAGI (reference sequence). After removal of 6 bases from V and 6 bases from J, the junction contained 5 bases not matched to a gene.

The V gene is TRBV4-2, the J gene TRBJ2-2; D remains ambiguous. Trimming removed 1 base at V and 0 bases at J, with 9 bases between. The CDR3 contains 16 residues. CDR1 is LGHNA, CDR2 YNFKEQ, per germline. CDR3 DNA: TGTGCCAGCAGCCAAGTTCTTCTAACGAACACCGGGGAGCTGTTTTTT. As protein: CASSQVLLTNTGELFF.

The gene calls are TRBV7-6 and TRBJ2-5, with 8 bases lining up with TRBD1. The V gene end was trimmed by 4 bases and the J gene end by 5 bases; junction bases not matched to a gene: 9. Germline lookup yields CDR1 SGHVS and CDR2 FNYEAQ. The CDR3 sequence is 15 residues long. CDR3 sequence reads: CASSSYPRGPETQYF. CDR3 bases: TGTGCCAGCAGCTCCTACCCCAGGGGGCCGGAGACCCAGTACTTC.

The chain is built from TRBV4-3 and TRBJ1-2, with a possible D match to TRBD1 (6 bases). V was shortened by 3 bases and J by 5 bases, with 13 bases between the two germline ends. Germline lookup yields CDR1 LGHNA and CDR2 YSLEER. The CDR3 runs to 14 residues. CDR3 in DNA: TGCGCCAGCAGCCACCACAGGGAGGGATATGGCTACACCTTC. This sequence encodes CASSHHREGYGYTF.

Notes on this clone: Mismatch with germline at one junction end may stem from a read error. This chain links TRBV2 with TRBJ2-3; 7 bases map to TRBD2. The germline V gene encodes CDR1 SNHLY and CDR2 FYNNEI. CDR3 length equals 14 residues. The DNA for the CDR3 is TGTGCCAGCAGTGAGAACCTGGGGGGGATTCCTGACCCTTTT. The encoded protein is CASSENLGGIPDPF.